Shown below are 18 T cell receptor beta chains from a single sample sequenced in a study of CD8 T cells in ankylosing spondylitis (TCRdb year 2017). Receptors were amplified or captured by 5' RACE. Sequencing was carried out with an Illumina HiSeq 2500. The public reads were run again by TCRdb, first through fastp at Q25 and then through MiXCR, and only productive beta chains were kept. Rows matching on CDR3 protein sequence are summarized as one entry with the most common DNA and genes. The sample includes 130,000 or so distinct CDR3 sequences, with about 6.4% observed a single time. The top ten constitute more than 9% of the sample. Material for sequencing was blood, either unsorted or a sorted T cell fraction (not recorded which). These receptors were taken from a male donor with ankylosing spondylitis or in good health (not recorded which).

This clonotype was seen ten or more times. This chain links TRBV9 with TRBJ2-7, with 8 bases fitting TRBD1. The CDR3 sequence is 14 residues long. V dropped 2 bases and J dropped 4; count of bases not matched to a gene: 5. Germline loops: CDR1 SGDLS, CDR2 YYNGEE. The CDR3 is CASSVVDRAYEQYF. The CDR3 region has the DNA TGTGCCAGCAGCGTTGTGGACAGGGCTTACGAGCAGTACTTC.

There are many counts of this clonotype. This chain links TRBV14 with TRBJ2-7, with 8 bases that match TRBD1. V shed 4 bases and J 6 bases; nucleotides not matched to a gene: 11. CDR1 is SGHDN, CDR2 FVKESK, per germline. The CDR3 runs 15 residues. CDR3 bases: TGTGCCAGCAGCCGCTGGACAGGGATGTTGGGCGAGCAGTACTTC. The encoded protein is CASSRWTGMLGEQYF.

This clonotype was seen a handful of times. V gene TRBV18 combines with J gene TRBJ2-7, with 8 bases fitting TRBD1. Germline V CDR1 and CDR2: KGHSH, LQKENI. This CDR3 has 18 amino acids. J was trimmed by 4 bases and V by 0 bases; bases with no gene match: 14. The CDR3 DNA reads TGTGCCAGCTCACCACCGGGGATTTCCGGGACAGGTTCGTACGAGCAGTACTTC. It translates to CASSPPGISGTGSYEQYF. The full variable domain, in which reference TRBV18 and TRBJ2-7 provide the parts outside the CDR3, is NAGVMQNPRHLVRRRGQEARLRCSPMKGHSHVYWYRQLPEEGLKFMVYLQKENIIDESGMPKERFSAEFPKEGPSILRIQQVVRGDSAAYFCASSPPGISGTGSYEQYFGPGTRLTVT.

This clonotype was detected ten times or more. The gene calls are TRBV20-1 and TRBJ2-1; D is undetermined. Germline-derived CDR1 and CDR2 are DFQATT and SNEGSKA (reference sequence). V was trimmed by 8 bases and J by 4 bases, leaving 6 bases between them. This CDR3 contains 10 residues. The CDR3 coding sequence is TGCAGTAGTTTTTACAATGAGCAGTTCTTC. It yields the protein CSSFYNEQFF.

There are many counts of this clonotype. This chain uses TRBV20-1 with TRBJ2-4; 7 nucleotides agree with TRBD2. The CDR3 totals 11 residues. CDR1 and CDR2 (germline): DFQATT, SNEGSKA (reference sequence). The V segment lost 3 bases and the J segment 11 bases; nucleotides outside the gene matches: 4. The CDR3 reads CSARTSRFQYF. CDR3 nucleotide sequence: TGCAGTGCTAGGACTAGCAGGTTTCAGTACTTC.

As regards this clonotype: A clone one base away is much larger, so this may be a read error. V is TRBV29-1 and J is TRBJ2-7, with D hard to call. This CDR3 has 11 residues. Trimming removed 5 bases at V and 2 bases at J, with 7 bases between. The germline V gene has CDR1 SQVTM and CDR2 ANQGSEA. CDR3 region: CSVLGTYEQYF. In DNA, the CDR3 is TGCAGCGTTTTAGGGACCTACGAGCAGTACTTC.

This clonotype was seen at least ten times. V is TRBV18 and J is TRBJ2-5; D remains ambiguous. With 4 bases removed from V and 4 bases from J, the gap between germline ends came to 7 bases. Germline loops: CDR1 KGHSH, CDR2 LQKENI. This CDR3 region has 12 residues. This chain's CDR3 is CASSRGTETQYF. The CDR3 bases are TGTGCCAGCTCACGAGGCACAGAGACCCAGTACTTC.

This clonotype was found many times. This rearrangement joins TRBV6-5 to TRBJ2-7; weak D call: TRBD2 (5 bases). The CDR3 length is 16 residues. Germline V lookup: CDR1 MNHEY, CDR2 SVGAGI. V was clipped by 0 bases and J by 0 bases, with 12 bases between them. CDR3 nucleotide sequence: TGTGCCAGCAGTTACTCGGTTGGACTCCCCTCCTACGAGCAGTACTTC. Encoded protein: CASSYSVGLPSYEQYF.

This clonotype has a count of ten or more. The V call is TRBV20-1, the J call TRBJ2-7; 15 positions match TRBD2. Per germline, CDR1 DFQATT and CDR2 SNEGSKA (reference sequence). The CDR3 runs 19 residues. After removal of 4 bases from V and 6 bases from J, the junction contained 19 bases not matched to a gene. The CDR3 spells CSATAQGTGLAGGPGEQYF. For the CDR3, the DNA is TGCAGTGCTACTGCCCAAGGGACAGGACTAGCGGGAGGGCCTGGCGAGCAGTACTTC.

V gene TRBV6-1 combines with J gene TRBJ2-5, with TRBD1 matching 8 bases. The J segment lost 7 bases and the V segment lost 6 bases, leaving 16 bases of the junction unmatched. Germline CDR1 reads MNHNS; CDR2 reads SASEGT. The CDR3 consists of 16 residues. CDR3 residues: CASSRLGTGGRRTQYF. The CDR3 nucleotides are TGTGCCAGCAGCCGGCTTGGGACAGGAGGGAGGCGGACCCAGTACTTC.

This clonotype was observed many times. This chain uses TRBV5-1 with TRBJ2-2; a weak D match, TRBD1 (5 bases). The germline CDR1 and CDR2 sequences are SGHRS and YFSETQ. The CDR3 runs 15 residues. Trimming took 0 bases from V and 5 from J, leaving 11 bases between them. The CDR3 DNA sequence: TGCGCCAGCAGCTTGGCCGAGGCAGGGACCGGGGAGCTGTTTTTT. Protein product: CASSLAEAGTGELFF.

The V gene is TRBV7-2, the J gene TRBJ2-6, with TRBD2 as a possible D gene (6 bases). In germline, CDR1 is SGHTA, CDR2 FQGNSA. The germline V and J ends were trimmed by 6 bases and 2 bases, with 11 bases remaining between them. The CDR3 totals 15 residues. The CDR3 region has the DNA TGTGCCAGCAGACGGTCGGGAGCTGGGGCCAACGTCCTGACTTTC. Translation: CASRRSGAGANVLTF. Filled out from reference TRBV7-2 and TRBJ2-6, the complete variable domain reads GAGVSQSPSNKVTEKGKDVELRCDPISGHTALYWYRQSLGQGLEFLIYFQGNSAPDKSGLPSDRFSAERTGGSVSTLTIQRTQQEDSAVYLCASRRSGAGANVLTFGAGSRLTVL.

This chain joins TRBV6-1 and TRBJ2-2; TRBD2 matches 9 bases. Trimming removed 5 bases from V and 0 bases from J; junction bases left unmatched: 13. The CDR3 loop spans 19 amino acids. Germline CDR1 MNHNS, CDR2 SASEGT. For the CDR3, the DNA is TGTGCCAGCAGTCTCCGGGCGGGAGGGCCGAGGGCGAACACCGGGGAGCTGTTTTTT. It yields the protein CASSLRAGGPRANTGELFF.

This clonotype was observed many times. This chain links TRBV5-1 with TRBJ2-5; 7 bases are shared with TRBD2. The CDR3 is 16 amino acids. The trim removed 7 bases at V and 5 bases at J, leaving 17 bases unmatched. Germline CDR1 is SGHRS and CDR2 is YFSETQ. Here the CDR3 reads CASLSSGTSRGETQYF. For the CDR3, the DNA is TGCGCCAGCCTCTCCAGCGGGACCTCGCGAGGGGAGACCCAGTACTTC.

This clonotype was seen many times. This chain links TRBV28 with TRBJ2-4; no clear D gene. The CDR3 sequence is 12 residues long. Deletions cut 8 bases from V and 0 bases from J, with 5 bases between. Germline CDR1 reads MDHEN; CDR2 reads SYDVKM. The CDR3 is CASGLAKNIQYF. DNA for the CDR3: TGTGCCAGCGGCTTAGCCAAAAACATTCAGTACTTC. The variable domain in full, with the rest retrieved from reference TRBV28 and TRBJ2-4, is DVKVTQSSRYLVKRTGEKVFLECVQDMDHENMFWYRQDPGLGLRLIYFSYDVKMKEKGDIPEGYSVSREKKERFSLILESASTNQTSMYLCASGLAKNIQYFGAGTRLSVL.

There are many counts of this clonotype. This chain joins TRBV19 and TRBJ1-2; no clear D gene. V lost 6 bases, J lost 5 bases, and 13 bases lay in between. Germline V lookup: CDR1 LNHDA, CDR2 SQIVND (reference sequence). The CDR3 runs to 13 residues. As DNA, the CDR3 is TGTGCCAGTAGCGTCGTGGAAAATTATGGCTACACCTTC. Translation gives CASSVVENYGYTF.

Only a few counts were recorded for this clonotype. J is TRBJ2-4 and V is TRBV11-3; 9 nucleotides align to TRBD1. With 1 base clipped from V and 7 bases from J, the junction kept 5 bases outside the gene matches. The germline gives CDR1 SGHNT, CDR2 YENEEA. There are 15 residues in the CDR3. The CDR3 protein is CASSLGGQGLNIQYF. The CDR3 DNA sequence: TGTGCCAGCAGCTTAGGGGGACAGGGTCTGAACATTCAGTACTTC. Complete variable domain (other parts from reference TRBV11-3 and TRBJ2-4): EAGVVQSPRYKIIEKKQPVAFWCNPISGHNTLYWYLQNLGQGPELLIRYENEEAVDDSQLPKDRFSAERLKGVDSTLKIQPAELGDSAVYLCASSLGGQGLNIQYFGAGTRLSVL.

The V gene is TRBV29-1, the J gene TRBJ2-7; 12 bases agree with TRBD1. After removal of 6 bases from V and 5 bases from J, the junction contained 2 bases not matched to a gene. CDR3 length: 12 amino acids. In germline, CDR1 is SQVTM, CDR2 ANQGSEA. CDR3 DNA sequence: TGCAGCGTGGGGACAGGGGGCGACGAGCAGTACTTC. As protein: CSVGTGGDEQYF.